One T cell receptor beta chain is described in this entry. Its antigen remains undetermined. No qualities accompany the bases; no much larger clone lies one base away. The entry originates in a study of blood T cell repertoires in COVID-19 (dated by TCRdb to 2020 to 2022). Study-wide context: Samples from collaborators originated in the United States, Italy and Spain and spanned both the acute and convalescent phases of COVID-19. The prospective study material was composed of cDNA or gDNA derived from T cells, B-cell-depleted T cells, or PBMCs. The dataset comprised deeply sampled blood TCRbeta repertoires from subjects exposed to, actively infected with, or recovered from COVID-19. The repertoires were released in a freely available public database intended as a resource for research on the immune response to SARS-CoV-2. Samples were obtained from the ongoing ImmuneRACE study (first 160 participants) and from some 1,200 subjects provided by 6 global collaborators. Nearly every sample came with metadata listing a de-identified subject ID, COVID-19 status, age in years and sex. Where available, HLA class I and class II types were taken from metadata supplied by the sample provider and were not determined by assay-based typing. Beyond this particular receptor, the publication reports: Clinical and demographic metadata were provided uncurated, with the amount varying by source and participant.

TCRbeta CDR3 regions were amplified from genomic DNA by means of the immunoSEQ Assay, a bias-controlled multiplex PCR. From the authors' description of their analysis: The number of nucleated cells in each sample was estimated from the amplification of reference gene primers within the assay. To quantify the absolute abundance of each unique TCRbeta CDR3 rearrangement, sequence reads were collapsed and filtered. For each sample, productive Simpson clonality was calculated by taking the square root of Simpson's diversity index across productive rearrangements. What TCRdb holds here is the immuneACCESS table cut down to in-frame rearrangements. Part of the clones is not present; checked against another copy, under half of the missing clones reflect an unresolved V gene, and the others are unexplained. V and J calls plus clone size are reproduced from that table; the DNA served to infer D and trimming. This sample lists under 250,000 clones; about 80% were detected once. The ten largest clones represent roughly 1.3% of the sample.

CDR1 and CDR2 are read off the germline V gene as MDHEN and SYDVKM. V lost 3 bases and J lost 5 bases; the stretch between them is 11 bases long. Including the terminal cysteine and phenylalanine, the CDR3 comprises 14 residues. Only the CDR3 region is kept as DNA, spanning 42 bases read in frame from base 1. In the prospective study, participants were about 18 to 95 years old, resided in about two dozen geographic areas of the United States, and were enrolled through a virtual design. In the prospective study, participants were assigned to cohorts based on the clinical history participants reported in a screening survey and a study questionnaire. In the prospective study, whole blood, serum and a nasopharyngeal or oropharyngeal swab were collected from each participant by mobile phlebotomists. Participants in the prospective study had the option to provide additional blood draws and questionnaires over an approximately two-month period. Blood samples from the prospective study were shipped frozen or at room temperature prior to DNA extraction.

What was sequenced was PBMCs or T cells enriched from blood (not recorded which). In this chain, TRBV28 is recombined with TRBJ2-1, and the D gene may be TRBD1, 5 bases matching. The clonotype comes from a woman aged 40 to 50 with acute COVID-19. The DNA is as follows: TGTGCCAGCAGTTTGGGGCCCTTCGACAATGAGCAGTTCTTC. This codes for CASSLGPFDNEQFF.